Each of the 14 T cell receptor beta chains below was sequenced from the same sample in a study of blood T cell repertoires in COVID-19 (TCRdb year 2020). The receptor library was made with the immunoSEQ multiplex PCR assay. Drawn from immuneACCESS, this table holds only the in-frame rearrangements with V and J called that TCRdb kept. Clones are partly lost; checked studies trace under half to an unresolved V gene and leave the rest unexplained. Counted in this sample were 540,000 or so clones; around 90% of them appeared once. The ten largest account for roughly 8% of the sample. Sequenced material: peripheral blood. These receptors were obtained from a woman in her 50s with COVID-19, enrolled during active disease.

The J gene is TRBJ2-7, the V gene TRBV19; 9 bases are shared with TRBD1. This CDR3 has 12 amino acids. V trimming: 4 bases; J trimming: 6 bases; junction bases outside the gene matches: 1. The germline V gene has CDR1 LNHDA and CDR2 SQIVND (reference sequence). CDR3 DNA sequence: TGTGCCAGTAGTACGACAGGGGGCGAGCAGTACTTC. Encoded protein: CASSTTGGEQYF.

This chain uses TRBV7-3 with TRBJ2-3, with 8 bases matching TRBD2. CDR3 length equals 15 residues. Germline CDR1 SGHTA, CDR2 FQGTGA. J was trimmed by 6 bases and V by 5 bases; bases with no gene match: 10. This chain's CDR3 is CASSKLAVGRDTQYF. The CDR3 bases are TGTGCCAGCAGCAAACTAGCGGTGGGAAGGGATACGCAGTATTTT.

The chain carries TRBV7-9 and TRBJ2-1; 9 bases match TRBD1. Trimming removed 5 bases from V and 8 bases from J; junction bases left unmatched: 7. The CDR3 spans 14 residues. From germline, CDR1 is SEHNR and CDR2 FQNEAQ (reference sequence). CDR3 nucleotide sequence: TGTGCCAGCAGCCCCCGGACAGGGGACGATGAGCAGTTCTTC. It codes for CASSPRTGDDEQFF. Full variable domain (remainder filled in from reference TRBV7-9 and TRBJ2-1): DTGVSQNPRHKITKRGQNVTFRCDPISEHNRLYWYRQTLGQGPEFLTYFQNEAQLEKSRLLSDRFSAERPKGSFSTLEIQRTEQGDSAMYLCASSPRTGDDEQFFGPGTRLTVL.

V and J are TRBV11-2 and TRBJ1-2; D remains unclear. Germline V gene sequence: CDR1 SGHAT, CDR2 FQNNGV. The CDR3 is made up of 14 amino acids. Trimming cost V 5 bases and J 8 bases, with 18 bases left between them. Here the CDR3 DNA reads TGTGCCAGCAGCCCGAGGGTCCAGGTCGGAGGCTACACCTTC. This gives the protein CASSPRVQVGGYTF.

This clone was observed a handful of times. The chain links TRBV5-6 to TRBJ1-1; D may be TRBD1 (5 bases). Germline assignment: CDR1 SGHDT and CDR2 YYEEEE. V was cut by 4 bases and J by 0 bases, with 10 bases left in between. This CDR3 spans 14 amino acids. The CDR3 nucleotides read TGTGCCAGCAGCCCGATGACAGTGAACACTGAAGCTTTCTTT. It specifies CASSPMTVNTEAFF.

This clone was picked up a small number of times. V usage is TRBV5-4 and J usage is TRBJ2-7, with D perhaps TRBD2 (6 bases). Trimming stripped 4 bases from V and 5 bases from J, with 19 bases between. Per germline, CDR1 SGHNT and CDR2 YYREEE (reference sequence). CDR3 length: 15 residues. CDR3 sequence reads: CASSPTSDDPDEQYF. The CDR3 bases are TGTGCCAGCAGCCCGACTAGTGACGATCCGGACGAGCAGTACTTC.

The V call is TRBV5-4, the J call TRBJ1-5, with a tentative D call TRBD1 (5 bases). The germline CDR1 and CDR2 sequences are SGHNT and YYREEE (reference sequence). The CDR3 is made up of 15 amino acids. The V gene lost 2 bases and the J gene lost 2 bases, with 11 bases spanning the gap. The CDR3 region has the DNA TGTGCCAGCAGCTTAGGAGGGGCGGGCAATCAGCCCCAGCATTTT. This sequence encodes CASSLGGAGNQPQHF.

The chain employs TRBV14 and TRBJ2-1; 11 nucleotides agree with TRBD2. Germline values: CDR1 SGHDN, CDR2 FVKESK. This CDR3 has 17 amino acids. J lost 2 bases, V lost 1 base, and 4 bases had no gene match. CDR3 bases: TGTGCCAGCAGCCAAGGGGCTAGCGGGGGGCCCTACAATGAGCAGTTCTTC. The encoded protein is CASSQGASGGPYNEQFF. The full variable domain, completed using reference TRBV14 and TRBJ2-1, is EAGVTQFPSHSVIEKGQTVTLRCDPISGHDNLYWYRRVMGKEIKFLLHFVKESKQDESGMPNNRFLAERTGGTYSTLKVQPAELEDSGVYFCASSQGASGGPYNEQFFGPGTRLTVL.

J is TRBJ2-1 and V is TRBV11-2; perhaps TRBD1 as D (6 bases). The CDR3 runs 14 residues. Germline V gene sequence: CDR1 SGHAT, CDR2 FQNNGV. The germline V and J ends were trimmed by 8 bases and 6 bases, with 17 bases remaining between them. The CDR3 DNA reads TGTGCCAGCGCTGAAGGGGGTGGGGGCAATGAGCAGTTCTTC. Its protein product is CASAEGGGGNEQFF.

J is TRBJ1-2 and V is TRBV15; D gene uncertain. This CDR3 comprises 12 residues. CDR1 and CDR2 (germline): LNHNV, YYDKDF (reference sequence). V was trimmed by 0 bases and J by 9 bases, leaving 8 bases between them. This chain's CDR3 is CATSRDPSSYTF. The CDR3 bases are TGTGCCACCAGCAGAGATCCCAGTAGCTACACCTTC.

The CDR3 sequence: CASSIRDSRSEQYF. Written as DNA, the CDR3 is TGCGCCAGCAGTATCCGTGACTCGAGATCCGAGCAGTACTTC. The chain employs TRBV5-1 and TRBJ2-7; no firm D call. The CDR3 has 14 amino acids. Trimming shortened V by 5 bases and J by 6 bases, and 18 bases separated the two germline ends. CDR1 is SGHRS and CDR2 is YFSETQ in the germline V gene.

V gene TRBV9 combines with J gene TRBJ2-3; tentative D call: TRBD2 (6 bases). CDR1 and CDR2 (germline): SGDLS, YYNGEE. The CDR3 runs 16 residues. Trimming removed 0 bases at V and 5 bases at J, with 16 bases between. Here the CDR3 reads CASSVGKGGERDTQYF. CDR3 nucleotides: TGTGCCAGCAGCGTAGGGAAGGGCGGGGAGAGAGATACGCAGTATTTT.

V and J are TRBV19 and TRBJ1-1; 7 positions match TRBD1. The CDR3 covers 13 residues. Germline values: CDR1 LNHDA, CDR2 SQIVND (reference sequence). Trimming took 8 bases from V and 5 from J; bases not matched to a gene: 8. This chain's CDR3 is CASSSDRETEAFF. The CDR3 DNA reads TGTGCCAGTTCCTCTGACAGGGAAACTGAAGCTTTCTTT. Full variable domain (remainder filled in from reference TRBV19 and TRBJ1-1): DGGITQSPKYLFRKEGQNVTLSCEQNLNHDAMYWYRQDPGQGLRLIYYSQIVNDFQKGDIAEGYSVSREKKESFPLTVTSAQKNPTAFYLCASSSDRETEAFFGQGTRLTVV.

This chain connects TRBV5-1 to TRBJ1-3; 11 nucleotides match TRBD1. Germline CDR1 SGHRS, CDR2 YFSETQ. V lost 3 bases to trimming and J lost 4 bases; unmatched junction nucleotides: 3. There are 15 residues in the CDR3. CDR3 protein: CASSSDRGPGNTIYF. Written as DNA, the CDR3 is TGCGCCAGCAGCTCGGACAGGGGGCCAGGAAACACCATATATTTT. The full variable domain, its missing parts supplied by reference TRBV5-1 and TRBJ1-3, is KAGVTQTPRYLIKTRGQQVTLSCSPISGHRSVSWYQQTPGQGLQFLFEYFSETQRNKGNFPGRFSGRQFSNSRSEMNVSTLELGDSALYLCASSSDRGPGNTIYFGEGSWLTVV.